This is a list of T cell receptor beta chains from one sample in a study of blood T cell repertoires in COVID-19. TCRdb's copy holds only in-frame clones and misses some; the assay was immunoSEQ multiplex PCR. The sample records 120,000 or so clones, 84% being singletons. The sequenced sample was peripheral blood. The receptors come from a woman in her twenties or thirties who had recovered from COVID-19. The CDR3 runs from the conserved cysteine through the conserved F or W. The D gene is left open where the match is weak. Part of the rows lack a size; the others show once, few, many or a class for expanded clones.

-,17,TRBJ1-3,TRBD1,TRBV6-1,TGTGCCAGCAGTGATAGGACAGGGGCCATGGGCGGAAACACCATATATTTT,CASSDRTGAMGGNTIYF
-,14,TRBJ2-5,-,TRBV3-1/TRBV3-2,TGTGCCAGCAGCCAGGTGCGAACGGGGGAGACCCAGTACTTC,CASSQVRTGETQYF
few,16,TRBJ2-5,TRBD2,TRBV3-1/TRBV3-2,TGTGCCAGCAGCCGATCGGGACTAGCGGATGGTAGGACCCAGTACTTC,CASSRSGLADGRTQYF
-,14,TRBJ1-1,-,TRBV6-5,TGTGCCAGCAGTTACTCAGGGGAGGACACTGAAGCTTTCTTT,CASSYSGEDTEAFF
few,14,TRBJ2-1,TRBD1,TRBV7-3,TGTGCCAGCAGCTTAAGAACAGGGGTCGATGAGCAGTTCTTC,CASSLRTGVDEQFF
once,18,TRBJ2-3,TRBD2,TRBV6-2/TRBV6-3,TGTGCCAGCAGTTACTATGGGACTAGCGGGGGGGGGACAGATACGCAGTATTTT,CASSYYGTSGGGTDTQYF
-,14,TRBJ1-1,TRBD1,TRBV5-6,TGTGCCAGCAGCCCCGGGACAGGGAACACTGAAGCTTTCTTT,CASSPGTGNTEAFF
-,16,TRBJ2-7,TRBD1,TRBV4-1,TGCGCCAGCAGCCCATCCGGGACAGACTACTCCTACGAGCAGTACTTC,CASSPSGTDYSYEQYF
-,16,TRBJ1-3,-,TRBV4-1,TGCGCCAGCAGCCAAGATCCGGAGGTCTCTGGAAACACCATATATTTT,CASSQDPEVSGNTIYF
-,13,TRBJ1-5,-,TRBV3-1/TRBV3-2,TGTGCCAGCAGCCGACAGAAACTTCAGCCCCAGCATTTT,CASSRQKLQPQHF
-,12,TRBJ2-7,TRBD2,TRBV10-2,TGCGCCACTCGGGGGGTTGGATACGAGCAGTACTTC,CATRGVGYEQYF
-,14,TRBJ2-5,-,TRBV4-1,TGCGCCAGCAGCCAAGATTACAGGGAAGAGACCCAGTACTTC,CASSQDYREETQYF
-,17,TRBJ1-1,TRBD1,TRBV5-1,TGCGCCAGCAGCTTGGAAGACAGGGGTTTTTCGAACACTGAAGCTTTCTTT,CASSLEDRGFSNTEAFF
-,16,TRBJ1-2,TRBD1,TRBV29-1,TGCAGCGTTGGGACAGGGAATTATAGTTACGACTATGGCTACACCTTC,CSVGTGNYSYDYGYTF
-,16,TRBJ2-7,TRBD1,TRBV5-1,TGCGCCAGCAGCTTGGTGGGACAGGGATCATCCTACGAGCAGTACTTC,CASSLVGQGSSYEQYF
-,15,TRBJ2-3,TRBD1,TRBV7-2,TGTGCCAGCAGCACCGGGACAGGGAGGACAGATACGCAGTATTTT,CASSTGTGRTDTQYF
-,15,TRBJ1-2,-,TRBV6-5,TGTGCCAGCAGTACCCGGACAGCCACCCCCTATGGCTACACCTTC,CASSTRTATPYGYTF
-,14,TRBJ2-7,-,TRBV6-5,TGTGCCAGCAGTTACAGGGGATTGTCCTACGAGCAGTACTTC,CASSYRGLSYEQYF
-,15,TRBJ1-2,TRBD1,TRBV6-5,TGTGCCAGCAGTTACTCCGGGACAGATAACTATGGCTACACCTTC,CASSYSGTDNYGYTF
-,15,TRBJ1-5,TRBD1,TRBV28,TGTGCCAGCAGCGCAGGGGGCGCATCCCATCAGCCCCAGCATTTT,CASSAGGASHQPQHF
few,13,TRBJ2-7,TRBD1,TRBV3-1/TRBV3-2,TGTGCCAGCAGCACTACAGGGGAGTACGAGCAGTACTTC,CASSTTGEYEQYF
once,14,TRBJ1-4,-,TRBV5-6,TGTGCCATTCCCGCAGGGTCTACTAATGAAAAACTGTTTTTT,CAIPAGSTNEKLFF